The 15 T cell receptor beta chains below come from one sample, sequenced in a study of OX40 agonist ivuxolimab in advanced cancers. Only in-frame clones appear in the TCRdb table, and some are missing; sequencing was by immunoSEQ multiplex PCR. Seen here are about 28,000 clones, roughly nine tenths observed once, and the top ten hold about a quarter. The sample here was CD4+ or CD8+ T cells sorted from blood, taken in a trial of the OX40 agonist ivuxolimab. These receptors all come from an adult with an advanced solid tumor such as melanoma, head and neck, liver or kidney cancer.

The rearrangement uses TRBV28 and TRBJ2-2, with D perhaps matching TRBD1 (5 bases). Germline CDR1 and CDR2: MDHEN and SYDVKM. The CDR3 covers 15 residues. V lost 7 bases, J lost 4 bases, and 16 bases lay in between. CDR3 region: CASIKGSSFTGELFF. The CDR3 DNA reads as TGTGCCAGCATTAAGGGGTCTTCTTTCACCGGGGAGCTGTTTTTT.

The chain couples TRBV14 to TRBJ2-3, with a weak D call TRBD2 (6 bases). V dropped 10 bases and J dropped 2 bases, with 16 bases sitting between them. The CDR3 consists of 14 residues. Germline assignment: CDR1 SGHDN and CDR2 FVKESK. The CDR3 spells CATGRAGTTDTQYF. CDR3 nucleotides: TGTGCCACCGGCCGGGCGGGGACCACAGATACGCAGTATTTT. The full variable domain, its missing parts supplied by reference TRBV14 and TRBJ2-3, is EAGVTQFPSHSVIEKGQTVTLRCDPISGHDNLYWYRRVMGKEIKFLLHFVKESKQDESGMPNNRFLAERTGGTYSTLKVQPAELEDSGVYFCATGRAGTTDTQYFGPGTRLTVL.

The CDR3 DNA is TGTGCTAGTGGAGAGGGGTTTCCCTACGAGCAGTACTTC. Amino acid sequence: CASGEGFPYEQYF. The chain employs TRBV12-5 and TRBJ2-7; D is tentatively TRBD1 or TRBD2 (5 bases each). The germline V gene encodes CDR1 LGHNT and CDR2 FRNRAP. V was clipped by 6 bases and J by 2 bases, with 11 bases between them. The CDR3 spans 13 residues.

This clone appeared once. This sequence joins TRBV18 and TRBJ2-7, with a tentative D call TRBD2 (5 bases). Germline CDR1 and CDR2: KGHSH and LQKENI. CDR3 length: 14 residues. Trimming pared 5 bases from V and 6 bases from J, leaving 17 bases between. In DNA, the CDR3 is TGTGCCAGCTCAGGGGAGACACCTTGGGGCGAGCAGTACTTC. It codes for CASSGETPWGEQYF. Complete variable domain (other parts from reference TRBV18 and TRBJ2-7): NAGVMQNPRHLVRRRGQEARLRCSPMKGHSHVYWYRQLPEEGLKFMVYLQKENIIDESGMPKERFSAEFPKEGPSILRIQQVVRGDSAAYFCASSGETPWGEQYFGPGTRLTVT.

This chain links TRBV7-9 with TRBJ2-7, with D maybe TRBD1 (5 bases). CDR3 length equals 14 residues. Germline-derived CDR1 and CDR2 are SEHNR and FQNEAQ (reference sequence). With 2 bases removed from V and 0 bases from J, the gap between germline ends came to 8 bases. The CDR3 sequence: CASSLLDNSYEQYF. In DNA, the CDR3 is TGTGCCAGCAGCTTACTGGACAACTCCTACGAGCAGTACTTC. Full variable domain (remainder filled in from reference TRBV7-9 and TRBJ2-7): DTGVSQNPRHKITKRGQNVTFRCDPISEHNRLYWYRQTLGQGPEFLTYFQNEAQLEKSRLLSDRFSAERPKGSFSTLEIQRTEQGDSAMYLCASSLLDNSYEQYFGPGTRLTVT.

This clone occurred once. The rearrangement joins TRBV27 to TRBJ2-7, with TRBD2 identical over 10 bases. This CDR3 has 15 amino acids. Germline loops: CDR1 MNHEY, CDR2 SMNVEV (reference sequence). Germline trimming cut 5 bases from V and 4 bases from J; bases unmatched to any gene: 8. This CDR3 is CASSLRGTSVYEQYF. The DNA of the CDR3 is TGTGCCAGCAGTCTGAGAGGGACTAGCGTTTACGAGCAGTACTTC.

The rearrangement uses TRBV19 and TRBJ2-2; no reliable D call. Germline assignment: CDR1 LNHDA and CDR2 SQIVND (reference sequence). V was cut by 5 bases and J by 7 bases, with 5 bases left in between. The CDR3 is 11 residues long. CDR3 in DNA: TGTGCCAGTAGTTATGGCGGGGAGCTGTTTTTT. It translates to CASSYGGELFF.

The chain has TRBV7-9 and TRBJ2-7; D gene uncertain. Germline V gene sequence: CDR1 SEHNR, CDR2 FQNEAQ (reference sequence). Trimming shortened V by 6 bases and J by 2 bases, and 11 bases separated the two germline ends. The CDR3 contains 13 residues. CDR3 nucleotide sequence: TGTGCCAGCAGTCCCGGGCAGACCTACGAGCAGTACTTC. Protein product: CASSPGQTYEQYF.

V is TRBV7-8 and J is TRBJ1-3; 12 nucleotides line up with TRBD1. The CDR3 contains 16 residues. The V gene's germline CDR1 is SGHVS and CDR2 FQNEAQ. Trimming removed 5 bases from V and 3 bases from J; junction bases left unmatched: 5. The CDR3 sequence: CASSAGTGGLGNTIYF. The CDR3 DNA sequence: TGTGCCAGCAGCGCCGGGACAGGGGGCCTTGGAAACACCATATATTTT.

The CDR3 loop is CASRQHGDGSYEQYF. CDR3 sequence (DNA): TGTGCCAGCAGACAGCATGGGGACGGCTCCTACGAGCAGTACTTC. The chain joins TRBV6-4 to TRBJ2-7; the D call may be TRBD1 or TRBD2 (5 bases each). The V gene lost 6 bases and the J gene lost 0 bases, with 15 bases spanning the gap. The CDR3 is made up of 15 amino acids. Germline values: CDR1 MRHNA, CDR2 SNTAGT.

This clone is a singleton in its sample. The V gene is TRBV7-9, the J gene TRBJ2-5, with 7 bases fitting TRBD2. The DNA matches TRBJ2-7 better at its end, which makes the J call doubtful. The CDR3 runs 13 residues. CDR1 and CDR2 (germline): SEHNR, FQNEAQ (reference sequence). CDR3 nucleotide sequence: TGTGCCAGCAGCCCCGGGGGGACCTACGAGCAGTACTTC. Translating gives CASSPGGTYEQYF.

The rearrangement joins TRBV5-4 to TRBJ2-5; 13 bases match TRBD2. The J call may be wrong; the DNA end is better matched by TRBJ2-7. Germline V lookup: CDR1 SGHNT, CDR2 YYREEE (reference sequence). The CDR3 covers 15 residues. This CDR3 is CASSPGLAGPYEQYF. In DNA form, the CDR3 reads TGTGCCAGCAGCCCGGGACTAGCGGGACCCTACGAGCAGTACTTC.

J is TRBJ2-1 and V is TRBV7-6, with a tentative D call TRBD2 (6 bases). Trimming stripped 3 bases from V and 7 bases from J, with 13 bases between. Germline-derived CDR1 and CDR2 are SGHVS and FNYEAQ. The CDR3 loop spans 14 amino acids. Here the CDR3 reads CASSFGGPFNEQFF. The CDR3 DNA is TGTGCCAGCAGCTTTGGAGGGCCGTTTAATGAGCAGTTCTTC.

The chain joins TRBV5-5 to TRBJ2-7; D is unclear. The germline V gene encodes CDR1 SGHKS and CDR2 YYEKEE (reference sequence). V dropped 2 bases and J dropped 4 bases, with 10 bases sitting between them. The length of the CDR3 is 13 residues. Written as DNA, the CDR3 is TGTGCCAGCAGCTTATTTTCCGAATACGAGCAGTACTTC. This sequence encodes CASSLFSEYEQYF.

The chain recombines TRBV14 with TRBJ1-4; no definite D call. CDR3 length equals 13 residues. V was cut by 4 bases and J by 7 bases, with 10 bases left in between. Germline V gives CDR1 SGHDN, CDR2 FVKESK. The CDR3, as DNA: TGTGCCAGCAGCCTCAGGCTTGGTGAAAAACTGTTTTTT. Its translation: CASSLRLGEKLFF. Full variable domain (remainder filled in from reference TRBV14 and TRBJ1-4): EAGVTQFPSHSVIEKGQTVTLRCDPISGHDNLYWYRRVMGKEIKFLLHFVKESKQDESGMPNNRFLAERTGGTYSTLKVQPAELEDSGVYFCASSLRLGEKLFFGSGTQLSVL.